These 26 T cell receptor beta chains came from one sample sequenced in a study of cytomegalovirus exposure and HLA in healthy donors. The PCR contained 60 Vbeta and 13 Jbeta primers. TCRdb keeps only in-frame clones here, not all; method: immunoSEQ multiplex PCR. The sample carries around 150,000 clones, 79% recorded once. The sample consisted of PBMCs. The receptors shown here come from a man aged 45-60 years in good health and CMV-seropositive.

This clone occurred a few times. The CDR3 coding sequence is TGTGCCAGCAGTTATGGACACCCCAACTATGGCTACACCTTC. It codes for CASSYGHPNYGYTF. The chain links TRBV6-5 to TRBJ1-2; D perhaps matches TRBD1 (5 bases). The germline V gene has CDR1 MNHEY and CDR2 SVGAGI. V gave up 3 bases and J gave up 2 bases, with 10 bases separating them. This CDR3 comprises 14 residues.

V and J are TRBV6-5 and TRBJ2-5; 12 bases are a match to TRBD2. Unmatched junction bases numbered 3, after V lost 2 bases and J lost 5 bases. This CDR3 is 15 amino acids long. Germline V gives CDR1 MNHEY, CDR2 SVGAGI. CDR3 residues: CASSYTSGRPETQYF. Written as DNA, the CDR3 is TGTGCCAGCAGTTACACTAGCGGGAGGCCCGAGACCCAGTACTTC.

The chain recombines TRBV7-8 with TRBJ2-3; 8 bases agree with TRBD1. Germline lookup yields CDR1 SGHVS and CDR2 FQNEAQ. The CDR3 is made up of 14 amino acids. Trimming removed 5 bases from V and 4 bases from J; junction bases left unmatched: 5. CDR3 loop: CASSTGQGADTQYF. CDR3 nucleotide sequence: TGTGCCAGCAGCACTGGACAGGGAGCAGATACGCAGTATTTT.

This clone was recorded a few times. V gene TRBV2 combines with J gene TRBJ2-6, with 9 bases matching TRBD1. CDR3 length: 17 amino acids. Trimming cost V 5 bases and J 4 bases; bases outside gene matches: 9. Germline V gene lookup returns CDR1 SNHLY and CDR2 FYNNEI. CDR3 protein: CASSPDWTGAGANVLTF. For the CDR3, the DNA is TGTGCCAGCAGTCCCGATTGGACAGGGGCCGGGGCCAACGTCCTGACTTTC. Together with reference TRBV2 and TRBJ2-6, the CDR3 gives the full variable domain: EPEVTQTPSHQVTQMGQEVILRCVPISNHLYFYWYRQILGQKVEFLVSFYNNEISEKSEIFDDQFSVERPDGSNFTLKIRSTKLEDSAMYFCASSPDWTGAGANVLTFGAGSRLTVL.

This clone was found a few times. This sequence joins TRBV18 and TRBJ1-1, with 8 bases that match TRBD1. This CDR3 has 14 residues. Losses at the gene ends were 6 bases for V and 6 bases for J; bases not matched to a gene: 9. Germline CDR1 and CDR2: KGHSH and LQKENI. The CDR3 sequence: CASSPDRGISEAFF. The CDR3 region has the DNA TGTGCCAGCTCGCCCGACAGGGGTATCTCTGAAGCTTTCTTT.

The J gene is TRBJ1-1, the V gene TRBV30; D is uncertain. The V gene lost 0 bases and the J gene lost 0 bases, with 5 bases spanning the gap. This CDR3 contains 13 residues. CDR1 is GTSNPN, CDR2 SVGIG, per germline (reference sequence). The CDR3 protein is CAWSVSLNTEAFF. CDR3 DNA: TGTGCCTGGAGTGTGTCGTTGAACACTGAAGCTTTCTTT. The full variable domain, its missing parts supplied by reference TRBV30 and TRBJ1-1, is SQTIHQWPATLVQPVGSPLSLECTVEGTSNPNLYWYRQAAGRGLQLLFYSVGIGQISSEVPQNLSASRPQDRQFILSSKKLLLSDSGFYLCAWSVSLNTEAFFGQGTRLTVV.

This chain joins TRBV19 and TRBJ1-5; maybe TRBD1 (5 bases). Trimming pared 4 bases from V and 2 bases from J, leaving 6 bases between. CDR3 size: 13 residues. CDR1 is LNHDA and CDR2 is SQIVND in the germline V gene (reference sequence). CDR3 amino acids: CASSTGGNQPQHF. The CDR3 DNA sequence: TGTGCCAGTAGTACGGGGGGCAATCAGCCCCAGCATTTT.

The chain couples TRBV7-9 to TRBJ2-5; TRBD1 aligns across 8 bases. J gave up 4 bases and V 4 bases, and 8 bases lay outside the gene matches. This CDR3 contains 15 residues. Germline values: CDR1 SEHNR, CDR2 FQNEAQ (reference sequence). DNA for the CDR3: TGTGCCAGCAGCTCAATAGGACAGGGTTCAGAGACCCAGTACTTC. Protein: CASSSIGQGSETQYF.

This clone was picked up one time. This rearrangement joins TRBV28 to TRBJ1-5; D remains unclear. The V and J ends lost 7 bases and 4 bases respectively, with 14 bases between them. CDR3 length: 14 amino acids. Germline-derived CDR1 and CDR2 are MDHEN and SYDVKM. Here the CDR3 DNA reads TGTGCCAGCATCCCCGGGAAATCAAATCAGCCCCAGCATTTT. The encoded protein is CASIPGKSNQPQHF.

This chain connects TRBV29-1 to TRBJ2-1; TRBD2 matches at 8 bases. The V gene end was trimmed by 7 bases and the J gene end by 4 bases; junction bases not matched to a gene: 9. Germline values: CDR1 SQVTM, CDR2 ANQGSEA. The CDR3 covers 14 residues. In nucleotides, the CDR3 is TGCAGCGCCCCCGGGACTAGTTCTTACAATGAGCAGTTCTTC. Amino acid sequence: CSAPGTSSYNEQFF.

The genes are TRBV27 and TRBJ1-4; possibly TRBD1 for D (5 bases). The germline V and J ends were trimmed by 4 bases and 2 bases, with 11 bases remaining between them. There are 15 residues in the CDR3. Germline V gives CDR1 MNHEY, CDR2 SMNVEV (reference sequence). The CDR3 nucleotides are TGTGCCAGCAGTTCGCGAGGACACACTAATGAAAAACTGTTTTTT. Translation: CASSSRGHTNEKLFF.

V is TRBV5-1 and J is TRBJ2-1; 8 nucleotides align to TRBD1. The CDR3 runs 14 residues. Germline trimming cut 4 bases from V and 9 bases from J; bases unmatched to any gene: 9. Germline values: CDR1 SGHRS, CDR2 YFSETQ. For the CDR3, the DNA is TGCGCCAGCAGCCCGGACAGGGCTGATGGTGAGCAGTTCTTC. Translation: CASSPDRADGEQFF.

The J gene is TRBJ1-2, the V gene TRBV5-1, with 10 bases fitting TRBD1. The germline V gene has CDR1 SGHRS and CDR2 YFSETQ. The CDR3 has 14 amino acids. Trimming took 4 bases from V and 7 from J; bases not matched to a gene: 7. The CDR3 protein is CASSRDRGEFGYTF. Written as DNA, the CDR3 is TGCGCCAGCAGCAGGGACAGGGGTGAATTTGGCTACACCTTC.

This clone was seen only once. CDR3 in DNA: TGTGCCAGCAGCTCCTTAAAGGACAGGGGGCCTGAGACCCAGTACTTC. Protein sequence: CASSSLKDRGPETQYF. This sequence joins TRBV11-2 and TRBJ2-5; 11 bases map to TRBD1. After removal of 4 bases from V and 5 bases from J, the junction contained 9 bases not matched to a gene. Germline assignment: CDR1 SGHAT and CDR2 FQNNGV. This CDR3 is 16 amino acids long.

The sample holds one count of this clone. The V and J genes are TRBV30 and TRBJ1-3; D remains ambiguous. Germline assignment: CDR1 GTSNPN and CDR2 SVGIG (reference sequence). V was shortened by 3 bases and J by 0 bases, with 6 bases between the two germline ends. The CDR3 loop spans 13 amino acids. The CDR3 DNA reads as TGTGCCTGGAGCCAGTACTCTGGAAACACCATATATTTT. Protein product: CAWSQYSGNTIYF. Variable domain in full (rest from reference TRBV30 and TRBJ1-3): SQTIHQWPATLVQPVGSPLSLECTVEGTSNPNLYWYRQAAGRGLQLLFYSVGIGQISSEVPQNLSASRPQDRQFILSSKKLLLSDSGFYLCAWSQYSGNTIYFGEGSWLTVV.

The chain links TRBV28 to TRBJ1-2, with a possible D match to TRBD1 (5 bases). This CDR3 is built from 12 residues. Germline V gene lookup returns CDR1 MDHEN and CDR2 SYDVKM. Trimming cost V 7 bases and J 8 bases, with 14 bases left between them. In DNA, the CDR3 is TGTGCCAGCATCCAAGCGGGACCGGGCTACACCTTC. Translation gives CASIQAGPGYTF.

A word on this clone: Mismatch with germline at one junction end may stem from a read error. DNA of the CDR3: TGTGCTAGCAGCCCCCGAAGGGGTCTGGATGAAAAACTGTTTTTT. Its protein product is CASSPRRGLDEKLFF. The chain recombines TRBV7-7 with TRBJ1-4; maybe TRBD1 (5 bases). This CDR3 comprises 15 residues. Germline values: CDR1 SSHAT, CDR2 FNYEAQ (reference sequence).

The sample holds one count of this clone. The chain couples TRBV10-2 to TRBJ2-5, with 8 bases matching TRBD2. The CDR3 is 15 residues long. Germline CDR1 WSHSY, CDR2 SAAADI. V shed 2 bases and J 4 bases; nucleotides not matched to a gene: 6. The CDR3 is CASSENSGNGETQYF. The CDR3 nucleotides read TGCGCCAGCAGTGAGAATAGCGGGAACGGAGAGACCCAGTACTTC.

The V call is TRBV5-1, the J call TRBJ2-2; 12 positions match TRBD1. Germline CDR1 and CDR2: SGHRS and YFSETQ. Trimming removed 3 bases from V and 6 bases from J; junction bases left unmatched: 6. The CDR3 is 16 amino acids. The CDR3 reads CASSWGQGARAGELFF. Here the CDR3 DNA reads TGCGCCAGCAGCTGGGGACAGGGGGCTCGGGCCGGGGAGCTGTTTTTT. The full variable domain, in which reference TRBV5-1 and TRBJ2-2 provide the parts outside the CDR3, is KAGVTQTPRYLIKTRGQQVTLSCSPISGHRSVSWYQQTPGQGLQFLFEYFSETQRNKGNFPGRFSGRQFSNSRSEMNVSTLELGDSALYLCASSWGQGARAGELFFGEGSRLTVL.

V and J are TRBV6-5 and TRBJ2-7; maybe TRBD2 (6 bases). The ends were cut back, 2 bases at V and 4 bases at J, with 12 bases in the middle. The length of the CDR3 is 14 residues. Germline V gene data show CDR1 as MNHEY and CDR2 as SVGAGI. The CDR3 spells CASSYGPEGYEQYF. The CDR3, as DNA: TGTGCCAGCAGTTACGGTCCGGAGGGATACGAGCAGTACTTC.

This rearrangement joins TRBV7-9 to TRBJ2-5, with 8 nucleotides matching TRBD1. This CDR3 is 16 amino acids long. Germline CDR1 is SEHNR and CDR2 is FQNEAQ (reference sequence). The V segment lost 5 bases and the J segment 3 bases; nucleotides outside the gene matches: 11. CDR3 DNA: TGTGCCAGCAGCCCTGGATCCGGACAGGGAGAAGAGACCCAGTACTTC. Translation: CASSPGSGQGEETQYF.

The CDR3 reads CASSISQVSNQPQHF. The CDR3 DNA sequence: TGTGCCAGTAGTATAAGTCAGGTTAGCAATCAGCCCCAGCATTTT. V is TRBV19 and J is TRBJ1-5; no firm D call. From germline, CDR1 is LNHDA and CDR2 SQIVND (reference sequence). The CDR3 totals 15 residues. Deletions cut 2 bases from V and 0 bases from J, with 8 bases between.

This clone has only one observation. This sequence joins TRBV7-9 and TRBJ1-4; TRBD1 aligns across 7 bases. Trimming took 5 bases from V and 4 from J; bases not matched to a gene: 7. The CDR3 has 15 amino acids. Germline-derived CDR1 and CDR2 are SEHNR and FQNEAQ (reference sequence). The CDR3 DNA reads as TGTGCCAGCAGCCCCCAGGGGGGCGGTAATGAAAAACTGTTTTTT. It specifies CASSPQGGGNEKLFF.

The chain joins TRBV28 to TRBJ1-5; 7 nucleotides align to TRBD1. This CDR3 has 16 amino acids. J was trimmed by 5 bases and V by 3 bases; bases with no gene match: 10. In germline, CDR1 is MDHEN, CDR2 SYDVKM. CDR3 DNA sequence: TGTGCCAGCAGTTTCCTTAAATGGACAGGCCATCAGCCCCAGCATTTT. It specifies CASSFLKWTGHQPQHF.

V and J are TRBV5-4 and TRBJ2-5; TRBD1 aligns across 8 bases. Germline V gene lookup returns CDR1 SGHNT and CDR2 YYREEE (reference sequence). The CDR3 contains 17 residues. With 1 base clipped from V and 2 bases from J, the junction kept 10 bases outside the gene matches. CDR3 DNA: TGTGCCAGCAGCTTGTTGGGGACAGGCGTGAATCAAGAGACCCAGTACTTC. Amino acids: CASSLLGTGVNQETQYF. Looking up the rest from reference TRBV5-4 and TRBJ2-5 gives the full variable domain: ETGVTQSPTHLIKTRGQQVTLRCSSQSGHNTVSWYQQALGQGPQFIFQYYREEENGRGNFPPRFSGLQFPNYSSELNVNALELDDSALYLCASSLLGTGVNQETQYFGPGTRLLVL.

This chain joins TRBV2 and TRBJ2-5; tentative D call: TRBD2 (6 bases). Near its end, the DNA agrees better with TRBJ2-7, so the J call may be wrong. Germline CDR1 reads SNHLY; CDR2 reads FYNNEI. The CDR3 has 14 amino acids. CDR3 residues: CASSEGGRSYEQYF. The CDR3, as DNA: TGTGCCAGCAGTGAGGGGGGTCGCTCCTACGAGCAGTACTTC.